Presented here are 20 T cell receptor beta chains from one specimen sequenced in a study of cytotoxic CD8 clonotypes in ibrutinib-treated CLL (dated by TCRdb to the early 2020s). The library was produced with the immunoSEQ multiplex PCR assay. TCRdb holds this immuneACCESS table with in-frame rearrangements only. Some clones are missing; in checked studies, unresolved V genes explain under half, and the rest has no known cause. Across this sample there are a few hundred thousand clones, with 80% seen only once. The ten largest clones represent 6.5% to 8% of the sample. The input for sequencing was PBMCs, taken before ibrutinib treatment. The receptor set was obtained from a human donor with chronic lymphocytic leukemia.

In DNA form, the CDR3 reads TGTGCCAGCAGCAAAGGAGAGGGACAGGGGTTAGATACGCAGTATTTT. Translation: CASSKGEGQGLDTQYF. This chain joins TRBV9 and TRBJ2-3; TRBD1 matches at 10 bases. From germline, CDR1 is SGDLS and CDR2 YYNGEE. The CDR3 covers 16 residues. J was trimmed by 5 bases and V by 4 bases; bases with no gene match: 10.

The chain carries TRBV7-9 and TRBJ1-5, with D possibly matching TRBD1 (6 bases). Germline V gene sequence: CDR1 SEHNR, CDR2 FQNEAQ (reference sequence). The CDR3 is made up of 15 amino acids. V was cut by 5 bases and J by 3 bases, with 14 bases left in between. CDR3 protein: CASSDVGGLNQPQHF. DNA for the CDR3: TGTGCCAGCAGCGACGTGGGGGGCCTCAATCAGCCCCAGCATTTT.

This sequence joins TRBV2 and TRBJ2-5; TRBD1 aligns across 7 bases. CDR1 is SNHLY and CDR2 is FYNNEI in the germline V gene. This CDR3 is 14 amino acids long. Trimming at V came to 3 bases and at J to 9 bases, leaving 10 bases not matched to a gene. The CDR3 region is CASSDSGGRRPQYF. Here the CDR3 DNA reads TGTGCCAGCAGTGACTCAGGGGGACGAAGACCCCAGTACTTC.

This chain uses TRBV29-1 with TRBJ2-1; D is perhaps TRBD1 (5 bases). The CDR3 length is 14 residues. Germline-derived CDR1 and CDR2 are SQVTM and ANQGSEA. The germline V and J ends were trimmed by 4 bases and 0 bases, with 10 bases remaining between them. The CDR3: CSVVDNPSYNEQFF. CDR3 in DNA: TGCAGCGTTGTGGACAACCCCTCCTACAATGAGCAGTTCTTC.

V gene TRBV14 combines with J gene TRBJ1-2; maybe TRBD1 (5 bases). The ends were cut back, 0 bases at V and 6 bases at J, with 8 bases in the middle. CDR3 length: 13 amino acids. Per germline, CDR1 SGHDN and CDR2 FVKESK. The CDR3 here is CASSQDAGHGYTF. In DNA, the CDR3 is TGTGCCAGCAGCCAAGATGCAGGGCATGGCTACACCTTC.

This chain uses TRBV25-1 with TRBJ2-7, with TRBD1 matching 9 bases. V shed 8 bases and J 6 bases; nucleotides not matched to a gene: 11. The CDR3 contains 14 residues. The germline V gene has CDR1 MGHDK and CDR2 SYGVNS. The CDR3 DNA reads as TGTGCCAGCTCAAAAGGAGGGACAGGGTTCGAGCAGTACTTC. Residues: CASSKGGTGFEQYF.

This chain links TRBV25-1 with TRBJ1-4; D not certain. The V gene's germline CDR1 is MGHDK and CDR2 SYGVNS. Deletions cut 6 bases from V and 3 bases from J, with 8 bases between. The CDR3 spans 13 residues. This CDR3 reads CASRGLANEKLFF. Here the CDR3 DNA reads TGTGCCAGCAGGGGGTTGGCTAATGAAAAACTGTTTTTT.

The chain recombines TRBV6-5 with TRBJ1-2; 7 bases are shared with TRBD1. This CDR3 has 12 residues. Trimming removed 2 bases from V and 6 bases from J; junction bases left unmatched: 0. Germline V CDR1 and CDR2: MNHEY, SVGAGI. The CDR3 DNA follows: TGTGCCAGCAGTTACGGGACAGATGGCTACACCTTC. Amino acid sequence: CASSYGTDGYTF.

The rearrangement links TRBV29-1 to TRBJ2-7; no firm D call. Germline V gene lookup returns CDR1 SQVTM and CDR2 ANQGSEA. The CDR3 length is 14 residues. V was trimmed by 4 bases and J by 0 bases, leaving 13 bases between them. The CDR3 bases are TGCAGCGTTGCTGGTCGTCAGGTCTCCTACGAGCAGTACTTC. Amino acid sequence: CSVAGRQVSYEQYF.

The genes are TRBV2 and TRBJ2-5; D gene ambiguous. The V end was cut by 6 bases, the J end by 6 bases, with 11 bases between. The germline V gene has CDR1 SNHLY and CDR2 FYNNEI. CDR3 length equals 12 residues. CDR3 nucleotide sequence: TGTGCCAGCAGCGAACGCGCGCAGACCCAGTACTTC. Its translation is CASSERAQTQYF.

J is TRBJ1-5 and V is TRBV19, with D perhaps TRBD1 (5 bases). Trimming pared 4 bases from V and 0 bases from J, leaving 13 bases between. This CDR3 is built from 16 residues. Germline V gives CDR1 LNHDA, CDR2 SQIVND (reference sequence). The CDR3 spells CASSNPRQNSNQPQHF. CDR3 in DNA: TGTGCCAGTAGTAACCCCCGACAGAATAGCAATCAGCCCCAGCATTTT.

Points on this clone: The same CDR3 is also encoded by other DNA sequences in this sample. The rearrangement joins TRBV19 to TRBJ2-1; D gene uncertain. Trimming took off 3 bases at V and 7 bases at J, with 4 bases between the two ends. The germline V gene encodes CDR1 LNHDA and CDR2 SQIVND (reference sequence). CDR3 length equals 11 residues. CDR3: CASSIWNEQFF. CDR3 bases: TGTGCCAGTAGTATCTGGAATGAGCAGTTCTTC.

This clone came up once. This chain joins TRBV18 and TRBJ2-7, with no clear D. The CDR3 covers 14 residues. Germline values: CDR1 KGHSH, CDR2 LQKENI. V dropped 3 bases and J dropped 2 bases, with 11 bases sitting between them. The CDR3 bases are TGTGCCAGCTCACCTTCAGTACCCGCCTACGAGCAGTACTTC. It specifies CASSPSVPAYEQYF.

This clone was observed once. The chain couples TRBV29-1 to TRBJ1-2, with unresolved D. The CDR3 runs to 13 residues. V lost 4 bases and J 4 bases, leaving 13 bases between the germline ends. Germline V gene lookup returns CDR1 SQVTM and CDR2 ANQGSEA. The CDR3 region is CSVVDREAYGYTF. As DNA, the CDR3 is TGCAGCGTTGTTGATAGGGAGGCCTATGGCTACACCTTC. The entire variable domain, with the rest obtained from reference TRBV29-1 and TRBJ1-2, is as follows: SAVISQKPSRDICQRGTSLTIQCQVDSQVTMMFWYRQQPGQSLTLIATANQGSEATYESGFVIDKFPISRPNLTFSTLTVSNMSPEDSSIYLCSVVDREAYGYTFGSGTRLTVV.

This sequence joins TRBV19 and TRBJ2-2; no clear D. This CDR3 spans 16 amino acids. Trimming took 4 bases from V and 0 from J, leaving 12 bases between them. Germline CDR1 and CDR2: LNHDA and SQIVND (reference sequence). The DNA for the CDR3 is TGTGCCAGTAGTAAGGCCCGGCAGACGAACACCGGGGAGCTGTTTTTT. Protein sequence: CASSKARQTNTGELFF.

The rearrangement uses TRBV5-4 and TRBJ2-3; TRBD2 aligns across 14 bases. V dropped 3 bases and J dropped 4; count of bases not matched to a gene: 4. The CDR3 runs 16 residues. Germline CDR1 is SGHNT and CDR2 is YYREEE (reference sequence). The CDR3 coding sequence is TGTGCCAGCAGCTCCGGGACTAGCGGGAGTGCAGATACGCAGTATTTT. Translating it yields CASSSGTSGSADTQYF.

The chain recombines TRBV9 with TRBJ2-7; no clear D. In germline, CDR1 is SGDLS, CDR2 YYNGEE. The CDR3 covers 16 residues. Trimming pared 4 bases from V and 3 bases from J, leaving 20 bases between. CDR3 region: CASSPITGDWSYEQYF. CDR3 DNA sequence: TGTGCCAGCAGCCCCATAACCGGAGACTGGAGCTACGAGCAGTACTTC.

CDR3 nucleotide sequence: TGTGCCAGCAGGGAGACGGGGGGTCCCGTATACAATGAGCAGTTCTTC. This gives the protein CASRETGGPVYNEQFF. The rearrangement joins TRBV7-9 to TRBJ2-1; 7 nucleotides match TRBD2. CDR1 and CDR2 from the germline V gene are SEHNR and FQNEAQ (reference sequence). The CDR3 sequence is 16 residues long. The V gene end was trimmed by 6 bases and the J gene end by 4 bases; junction bases not matched to a gene: 12.

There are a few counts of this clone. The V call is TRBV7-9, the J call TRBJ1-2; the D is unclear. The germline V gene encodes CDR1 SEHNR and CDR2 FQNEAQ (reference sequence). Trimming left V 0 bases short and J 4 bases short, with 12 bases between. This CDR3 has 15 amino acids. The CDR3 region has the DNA TGTGCCAGCAGCTTAGCGGCTCCGGGATCCTATGGCTACACCTTC. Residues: CASSLAAPGSYGYTF. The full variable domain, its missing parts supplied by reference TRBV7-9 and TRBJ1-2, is DTGVSQNPRHKITKRGQNVTFRCDPISEHNRLYWYRQTLGQGPEFLTYFQNEAQLEKSRLLSDRFSAERPKGSFSTLEIQRTEQGDSAMYLCASSLAAPGSYGYTFGSGTRLTVV.

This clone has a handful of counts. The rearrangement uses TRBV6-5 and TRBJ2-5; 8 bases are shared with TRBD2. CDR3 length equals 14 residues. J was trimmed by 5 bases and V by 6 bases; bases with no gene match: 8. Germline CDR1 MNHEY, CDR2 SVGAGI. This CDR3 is CASSPERERETQYF. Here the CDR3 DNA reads TGTGCCAGCAGCCCCGAGCGGGAGAGGGAGACCCAGTACTTC.